This T cell receptor beta chain originates from a study of blood T cells in healthy people across ages. This CDR3 is built from 17 residues. Germline V gene data show CDR1 as WNHNN and CDR2 as SYGVQD (reference sequence). The V and J ends lost 2 bases and 2 bases respectively, with 19 bases between them. With a J-beta primer mix and a sample-barcoded 5' primer, a second PCR ran roughly 6 to 11 cycles. From the 5' RACE reads, TCRdb called clonotypes with MiXCR, one entry per CDR3 protein. This sample has about 1,500,000 distinct CDR3 sequences, with roughly 27% found just once. Worth noting for this clonotype: Its specificity is unknown.

Regarding the study as a whole: Diversity figures derived from one million T cells were judged to underestimate the true value.

Specimen: blood. This clonotype was obtained from a woman aged 25-40 years in good health. The V call is TRBV10-1, the J call TRBJ2-7, with unresolved D. DNA for the CDR3: TGCGCCAGCAGTGAGAAAGGACGGCCCGAGAAGACCTACGAGCAGTACTTC. Translation gives CASSEKGRPEKTYEQYF.